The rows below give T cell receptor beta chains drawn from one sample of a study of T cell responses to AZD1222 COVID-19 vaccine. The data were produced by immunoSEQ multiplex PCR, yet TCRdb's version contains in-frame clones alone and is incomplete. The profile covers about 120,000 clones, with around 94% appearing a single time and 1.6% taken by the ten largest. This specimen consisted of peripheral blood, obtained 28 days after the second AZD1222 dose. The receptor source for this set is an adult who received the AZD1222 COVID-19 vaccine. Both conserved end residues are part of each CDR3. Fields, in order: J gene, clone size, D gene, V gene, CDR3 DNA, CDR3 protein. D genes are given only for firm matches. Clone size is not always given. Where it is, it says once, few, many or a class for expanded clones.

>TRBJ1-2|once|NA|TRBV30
TGTGCCTGGACCTACACACCTACAAGCTATGGCTACACCTTC
CAWTYTPTSYGYTF
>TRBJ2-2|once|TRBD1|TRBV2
TGTGCCAGCAGAGGGACAGGGAACACCGGGGAGCTGTTTTTT
CASRGTGNTGELFF
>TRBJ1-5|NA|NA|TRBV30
TGTGCCTGGACCAATGGGTACGGCGGACAGCCCCAGCATTTT
CAWTNGYGGQPQHF
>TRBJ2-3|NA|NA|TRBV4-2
TGTGCCAGCAGCCAGATACAGGGCACAGATACGCAGTATTTT
CASSQIQGTDTQYF
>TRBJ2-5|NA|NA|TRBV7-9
TGTGCCAGCAGCGGCAGTTGGGCGCAAGAGACCCAGTACTTC
CASSGSWAQETQYF
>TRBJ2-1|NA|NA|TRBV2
TGTGCCAGCACCCCTAGTAGCTCTGAGCAGTTCTTC
CASTPSSSEQFF
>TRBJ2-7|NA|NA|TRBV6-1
TGTGCCAGCAGTGAAAGCCCTCAATACGAGCAGTACTTC
CASSESPQYEQYF
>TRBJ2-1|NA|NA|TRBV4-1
TGCGCCAGCAGCCAAGGTCTAGCTGGTGAGCAGTTCTTC
CASSQGLAGEQFF
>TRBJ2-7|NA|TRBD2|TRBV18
TGTGCCAGCTCGACTAGCGGGTCATACGAGCAGTACTTC
CASSTSGSYEQYF
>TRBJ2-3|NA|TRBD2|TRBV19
TGTGCCAGTAGCGGACTAGCGGGAAGCGCAGATACGCAGTATTTT
CASSGLAGSADTQYF
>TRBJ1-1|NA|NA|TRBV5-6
TGTGCCAGCAGCTGGGGCGTCCTGAACACTGAAGCTTTCTTT
CASSWGVLNTEAFF
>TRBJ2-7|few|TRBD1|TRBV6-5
TGTGCCAGCAGTTACTTGGGACAGCCTTACGAGCAGTACTTC
CASSYLGQPYEQYF
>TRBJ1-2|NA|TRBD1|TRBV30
TGTGCCTGGGGACAGGGGGCTCTTAACTATGGCTACACCTTC
CAWGQGALNYGYTF
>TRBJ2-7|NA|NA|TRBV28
TGTGCCAGCAGCGACCTGATCGAGCAGTACTTC
CASSDLIEQYF
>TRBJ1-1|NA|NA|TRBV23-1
TGCGCCAGCAGTCAGGGGGTCGGAGTGAACACTGAAGCTTTCTTT
CASSQGVGVNTEAFF
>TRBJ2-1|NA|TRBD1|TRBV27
TGTGCCAGCAGTTTAGGGGTGACAGGGGGTCATGGTGAGCAGTTCTTC
CASSLGVTGGHGEQFF
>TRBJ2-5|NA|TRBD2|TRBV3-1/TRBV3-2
TGTGCCAGCAGCCGCAATGGACTAGCGGGATCCGAGACCCAGTACTTC
CASSRNGLAGSETQYF
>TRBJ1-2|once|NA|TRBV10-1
TGCGCCAGCAGTGAGTCGGACCTGAGTGGCTACACCTTC
CASSESDLSGYTF